What follows are 31 T cell receptor beta chains derived from one specimen sequenced in a study of blood T cell repertoires in COVID-19. Only in-frame clones appear in the TCRdb table, and some are missing; sequencing was by immunoSEQ multiplex PCR. Of 250,000 to 350,000 clones listed, about four fifths were seen once; the top ten hold roughly 1.1%. Sequencing input: peripheral blood. The receptors come from a woman in her forties or fifties with acute or convalescent COVID-19.

The chain carries TRBV9 and TRBJ1-1; D is unresolved. V lost 4 bases and J 1 base, leaving 14 bases between the germline ends. Germline CDR1 and CDR2: SGDLS and YYNGEE. The CDR3 has 15 residues. For the CDR3, the DNA is TGTGCCAGCAGCCCCCACACGGGAACGAACACTGAAGCTTTCTTT. Its protein product is CASSPHTGTNTEAFF.

This clone was counted only a few times. The V gene is TRBV19, the J gene TRBJ1-2; 7 bases are a match to TRBD1. CDR3 size: 14 residues. CDR1 and CDR2 from the germline V gene are LNHDA and SQIVND (reference sequence). J lost 2 bases, V lost 6 bases, and 6 bases had no gene match. The CDR3 here is CASRGTDENYGYTF. In nucleotides, the CDR3 is TGTGCCAGTAGAGGGACAGATGAGAACTATGGCTACACCTTC.

The rearrangement uses TRBV27 and TRBJ2-7, with D maybe TRBD2 (7 bases). Germline CDR1 MNHEY, CDR2 SMNVEV (reference sequence). The CDR3 contains 16 residues. V lost 10 bases to trimming and J lost 0 bases, with 22 bases between them. The CDR3 coding sequence is TGTGCCACCCAACACGTTGAGGGGGGGCCCTCCTACGAGCAGTACTTC. It specifies CATQHVEGGPSYEQYF.

This chain joins TRBV5-1 and TRBJ1-6, with D maybe TRBD1 (5 bases). The CDR3 is made up of 14 amino acids. Germline V gene sequence: CDR1 SGHRS, CDR2 YFSETQ. V was pared by 0 bases and J by 8 bases, with 9 bases between. The CDR3 region is CASSLGQSDSPLHF. CDR3 coding DNA: TGCGCCAGCAGCTTGGGACAGTCGGATTCACCCCTCCACTTT.

This clone was observed a few times. This chain uses TRBV7-2 with TRBJ2-7; D not certain. The V gene lost 2 bases and the J gene lost 0 bases, with 8 bases spanning the gap. The CDR3 contains 14 residues. Germline assignment: CDR1 SGHTA and CDR2 FQGNSA. The CDR3 protein is CASSLMSSSYEQYF. Written as DNA, the CDR3 is TGTGCCAGCAGCTTAATGTCCAGCTCCTACGAGCAGTACTTC.

This chain uses TRBV9 with TRBJ1-6; D is perhaps TRBD1 (6 bases). CDR1 is SGDLS, CDR2 YYNGEE, per germline. Trimming shortened V by 3 bases and J by 4 bases, and 17 bases separated the two germline ends. The CDR3 sequence is 17 residues long. The CDR3 is CASSALAGADYNSPLHF. CDR3 DNA: TGTGCCAGCAGCGCTTTGGCGGGGGCCGATTATAATTCACCCCTCCACTTT.

The chain joins TRBV30 to TRBJ2-5; possibly TRBD1 for D (6 bases). Germline V CDR1 and CDR2: GTSNPN, SVGIG (reference sequence). The length of the CDR3 is 12 residues. Trimming cost V 5 bases and J 5 bases, with 12 bases left between them. In DNA, the CDR3 is TGTGCCTGGGACACAGGGTGGGAGACCCAGTACTTC. Amino acids: CAWDTGWETQYF.

The J gene is TRBJ2-7, the V gene TRBV19; perhaps TRBD2 as D (5 bases). Trimming left V 4 bases short and J 4 bases short, with 14 bases between. This CDR3 spans 14 amino acids. Germline V lookup: CDR1 LNHDA, CDR2 SQIVND (reference sequence). CDR3 protein: CASSTLVGSYEQYF. The DNA for the CDR3 is TGTGCCAGTAGTACCCTCGTAGGGAGTTACGAGCAGTACTTC.

This rearrangement joins TRBV6-5 to TRBJ2-1; 7 nucleotides line up with TRBD1. Germline CDR1 is MNHEY and CDR2 is SVGAGI. The CDR3 sequence is 14 residues long. Trimming took 8 bases from V and 5 from J; bases not matched to a gene: 9. CDR3 DNA: TGTGCCAGCCTTGGACAGGTGGGAGACAATGAGCAGTTCTTC. It yields the protein CASLGQVGDNEQFF.

V usage is TRBV12-5 and J usage is TRBJ2-1, with 10 bases fitting TRBD2. The CDR3 consists of 13 residues. With 3 bases clipped from V and 8 bases from J, the junction kept 1 base outside the gene matches. Germline CDR1 is LGHNT and CDR2 is FRNRAP. The CDR3 protein is CASGLGTSDEQFF. The CDR3 bases are TGTGCTAGTGGTTTAGGGACTAGCGATGAGCAGTTCTTC.

The chain employs TRBV5-1 and TRBJ2-5; 8 bases line up with TRBD1. The trim removed 0 bases at V and 4 bases at J, leaving 8 bases unmatched. This CDR3 has 16 residues. Per germline, CDR1 SGHRS and CDR2 YFSETQ. The CDR3 region has the DNA TGCGCCAGCAGCTTGGGACAGGGGTCCCATTTAGAGACCCAGTACTTC. Translation: CASSLGQGSHLETQYF.

CDR3 sequence reads: CASRQTLGYGYTF. DNA of the CDR3: TGTGCCAGCAGGCAGACATTAGGCTATGGCTACACCTTC. This chain joins TRBV2 and TRBJ1-2; no reliable D call. From germline, CDR1 is SNHLY and CDR2 FYNNEI. The CDR3 contains 13 residues. The V end was cut by 6 bases, the J end by 4 bases, with 12 bases between.

The V call is TRBV2, the J call TRBJ1-2, with D perhaps TRBD1 (6 bases). Germline loops: CDR1 SNHLY, CDR2 FYNNEI. The CDR3 is made up of 14 amino acids. The V end was cut by 8 bases, the J end by 4 bases, with 17 bases between. The DNA for the CDR3 is TGTGCCAGCTTACGGGACATGTTGATCTATGGCTACACCTTC. Protein: CASLRDMLIYGYTF.

V is TRBV2 and J is TRBJ1-4, with D possibly matching TRBD1 (6 bases). The germline gives CDR1 SNHLY, CDR2 FYNNEI. V lost 8 bases, J lost 0 bases, and 13 bases lay in between. This CDR3 spans 15 amino acids. The CDR3 sequence: CASEYSGATNEKLFF. CDR3 bases: TGTGCCAGCGAATACTCAGGGGCAACTAATGAAAAACTGTTTTTT.

This clone has a handful of counts. CDR3 in amino acids: CASRISGNYGYTF. In DNA, the CDR3 is TGCGCCAGCAGAATCTCGGGAAACTATGGCTACACCTTC. The chain employs TRBV5-1 and TRBJ1-2; D remains ambiguous. The ends were cut back, 5 bases at V and 2 bases at J, with 10 bases in the middle. The CDR3 contains 13 residues. From germline, CDR1 is SGHRS and CDR2 YFSETQ.

The rearrangement links TRBV28 to TRBJ1-3; 9 bases are shared with TRBD1. The CDR3 length is 16 residues. V was clipped by 8 bases and J by 4 bases; unmatched bases: 12. Germline CDR1 reads MDHEN; CDR2 reads SYDVKM. The DNA of the CDR3 is TGTGCCAGCGGCTCCCGGGACAGGGCAAAAGGAAACACCATATATTTT. As protein: CASGSRDRAKGNTIYF.

The chain has TRBV11-3 and TRBJ1-1; a weak D match, TRBD1 (5 bases). The V end lost 2 bases, the J end lost 1 base, and 5 bases lay between the germline ends. From germline, CDR1 is SGHNT and CDR2 YENEEA. This CDR3 has 13 residues. CDR3 sequence (DNA): TGTGCCAGCAGCTTAAGGGGGAACACTGAAGCTTTCTTT. Amino acid sequence: CASSLRGNTEAFF. The full variable domain, completed using reference TRBV11-3 and TRBJ1-1, is EAGVVQSPRYKIIEKKQPVAFWCNPISGHNTLYWYLQNLGQGPELLIRYENEEAVDDSQLPKDRFSAERLKGVDSTLKIQPAELGDSAVYLCASSLRGNTEAFFGQGTRLTVV.

The rearrangement uses TRBV7-2 and TRBJ2-7, with a tentative D call TRBD2 (6 bases). The V end lost 5 bases, the J end lost 6 bases, and 14 bases lay between the germline ends. The V gene's germline CDR1 is SGHTA and CDR2 FQGNSA. This CDR3 region has 13 residues. The CDR3 DNA reads TGTGCCAGCAGCCCAAAGACTAGAAGCGAGCAGTACTTC. Residues: CASSPKTRSEQYF. The entire variable domain, with the rest obtained from reference TRBV7-2 and TRBJ2-7, is as follows: GAGVSQSPSNKVTEKGKDVELRCDPISGHTALYWYRQSLGQGLEFLIYFQGNSAPDKSGLPSDRFSAERTGGSVSTLTIQRTQQEDSAVYLCASSPKTRSEQYFGPGTRLTVT.

J is TRBJ1-3 and V is TRBV7-6, with D hard to call. The CDR3 loop spans 14 amino acids. Germline V gene data show CDR1 as SGHVS and CDR2 as FNYEAQ. V shed 5 bases and J shed 0 bases, with 8 bases lying between them. The CDR3 bases are TGTGCCAGCAGCCCTAACCTCTCTGGAAACACCATATATTTT. Translated: CASSPNLSGNTIYF. Based on the CDR3 plus reference TRBV7-6 and TRBJ1-3, the full variable domain is GAGVSQSPRYKVTKRGQDVALRCDPISGHVSLYWYRQALGQGPEFLTYFNYEAQQDKSGLPNDRFSAERPEGSISTLTIQRTEQRDSAMYRCASSPNLSGNTIYFGEGSWLTVV.

The chain joins TRBV18 to TRBJ1-1; D not certain. The CDR3 length is 13 residues. Per germline, CDR1 KGHSH and CDR2 LQKENI. Trimming shortened V by 8 bases and J by 0 bases, and 10 bases separated the two germline ends. The CDR3 DNA reads as TGTGCCAGCATCGACTCCATGAACACTGAAGCTTTCTTT. The encoded protein is CASIDSMNTEAFF.

This clone was counted between two and nine times. The chain combines TRBV30 with TRBJ2-3; D possibly corresponds to TRBD2 (6 bases). There are 13 residues in the CDR3. Trimming removed 1 base from V and 4 bases from J, with 9 bases in between. Germline values: CDR1 GTSNPN, CDR2 SVGIG (reference sequence). The DNA for the CDR3 is TGTGCCTGGAGTGGGCTAGCGTCAGATACGCAGTATTTT. Its protein product is CAWSGLASDTQYF.

The J gene is TRBJ1-2, the V gene TRBV6-5, with TRBD1 identical over 8 bases. The CDR3 loop spans 13 amino acids. With 6 bases clipped from V and 3 bases from J, the junction kept 3 bases outside the gene matches. CDR1 and CDR2 from the germline V gene are MNHEY and SVGAGI. CDR3 in DNA: TGTGCCAGCAGAGGACAGGGTGACTATGGCTACACCTTC. This sequence encodes CASRGQGDYGYTF.

The V and J genes are TRBV11-2 and TRBJ2-5; TRBD2 aligns across 16 bases. Germline CDR1 reads SGHAT; CDR2 reads FQNNGV. The CDR3 is 18 residues long. The V gene end was trimmed by 5 bases and the J gene end by 4 bases; junction bases not matched to a gene: 10. The CDR3 loop is CASSHLGTSGRAAETQYF. The CDR3 nucleotides are TGTGCCAGCAGCCACCTAGGGACTAGCGGGAGGGCCGCAGAGACCCAGTACTTC.

The genes are TRBV11-2 and TRBJ2-3, with TRBD2 matching over 15 bases. Unmatched junction bases numbered 3, after V lost 5 bases and J lost 3 bases. Germline V gene data show CDR1 as SGHAT and CDR2 as FQNNGV. CDR3 length equals 16 residues. CDR3 sequence: CASSRGTSGRTDTQYF. The DNA for the CDR3 is TGTGCCAGCAGCCGGGGGACTAGCGGGAGGACAGATACGCAGTATTTT. Full variable domain (remainder filled in from reference TRBV11-2 and TRBJ2-3): EAGVAQSPRYKIIEKRQSVAFWCNPISGHATLYWYQQILGQGPKLLIQFQNNGVVDDSQLPKDRFSAERLKGVDSTLKIQPAKLEDSAVYLCASSRGTSGRTDTQYFGPGTRLTVL.

V gene TRBV3-1 (or the pseudogene TRBV3-2) combines with J gene TRBJ2-3, with 8 bases identical to TRBD1. Looked up from germline, CDR1 is LGHDT and CDR2 is YNNKEL (reference sequence). J was trimmed by 2 bases and V by 4 bases; bases with no gene match: 5. This CDR3 contains 15 residues. CDR3 protein: CASSPGQGPTDTQYF. As DNA, the CDR3 is TGTGCCAGCAGCCCTGGACAGGGCCCCACAGATACGCAGTATTTT.

The chain couples TRBV2 to TRBJ1-5, with 9 bases fitting TRBD1. V was pared by 6 bases and J by 6 bases, with 3 bases of the junction left unmatched. Germline V lookup: CDR1 SNHLY, CDR2 FYNNEI. This CDR3 has 13 residues. CDR3 nucleotides: TGTGCCAGCAGGGCGACAGGGGGTCAGCCCCAGCATTTT. Translation: CASRATGGQPQHF.

The chain is built from TRBV27 and TRBJ2-2; 9 nucleotides match TRBD2. Germline trimming cut 6 bases from V and 5 bases from J; bases unmatched to any gene: 10. The CDR3 is 16 amino acids. Per germline, CDR1 MNHEY and CDR2 SMNVEV (reference sequence). The CDR3 reads CASSPSGSGSTGELFF. As DNA, the CDR3 is TGTGCCAGCAGCCCCTCGGGTAGCGGGAGTACCGGGGAGCTGTTTTTT.

This sequence joins TRBV5-1 and TRBJ2-7; no reliable D call. Trimming shortened V by 0 bases and J by 2 bases, and 9 bases separated the two germline ends. This CDR3 region has 14 residues. CDR1 and CDR2 from the germline V gene are SGHRS and YFSETQ. This CDR3 reads CASSLAPTTYEQYV. The DNA of the CDR3 is TGCGCCAGCAGCTTGGCCCCGACAACCTACGAGCAGTACGTC.

The chain is built from TRBV19 and TRBJ1-2, with 8 bases aligning to TRBD1. V shed 8 bases, J shed 2 bases, and the junction held 4 bases outside the gene matches. The CDR3 has 13 amino acids. Looked up from germline, CDR1 is LNHDA and CDR2 is SQIVND (reference sequence). CDR3 loop: CASGDRMNYGYTF. The CDR3 coding sequence is TGTGCCAGTGGGGACAGGATGAACTATGGCTACACCTTC. The full variable domain, with the rest looked up from reference TRBV19 and TRBJ1-2, is DGGITQSPKYLFRKEGQNVTLSCEQNLNHDAMYWYRQDPGQGLRLIYYSQIVNDFQKGDIAEGYSVSREKKESFPLTVTSAQKNPTAFYLCASGDRMNYGYTFGSGTRLTVV.

The chain employs TRBV7-2 and TRBJ2-1; 7 positions match TRBD1. The CDR3 length is 15 residues. Germline V gene lookup returns CDR1 SGHTA and CDR2 FQGNSA. Germline trimming cut 5 bases from V and 8 bases from J; bases unmatched to any gene: 12. CDR3 amino acids: CASSPNRGSGYEQFF. CDR3 nucleotide sequence: TGTGCCAGCAGCCCGAACAGGGGTTCGGGCTATGAGCAGTTCTTC.

The V and J genes are TRBV7-3 and TRBJ2-1, with 10 bases matching TRBD2. J gave up 8 bases and V 6 bases, and 13 bases lay outside the gene matches. CDR1 and CDR2 from the germline V gene are SGHTA and FQGTGA. The length of the CDR3 is 16 residues. The CDR3 coding sequence is TGTGCCAGCAGGGCTTTCAGCGGGAGGGCCTTGGATGAGCAGTTCTTC. Encoded protein: CASRAFSGRALDEQFF.